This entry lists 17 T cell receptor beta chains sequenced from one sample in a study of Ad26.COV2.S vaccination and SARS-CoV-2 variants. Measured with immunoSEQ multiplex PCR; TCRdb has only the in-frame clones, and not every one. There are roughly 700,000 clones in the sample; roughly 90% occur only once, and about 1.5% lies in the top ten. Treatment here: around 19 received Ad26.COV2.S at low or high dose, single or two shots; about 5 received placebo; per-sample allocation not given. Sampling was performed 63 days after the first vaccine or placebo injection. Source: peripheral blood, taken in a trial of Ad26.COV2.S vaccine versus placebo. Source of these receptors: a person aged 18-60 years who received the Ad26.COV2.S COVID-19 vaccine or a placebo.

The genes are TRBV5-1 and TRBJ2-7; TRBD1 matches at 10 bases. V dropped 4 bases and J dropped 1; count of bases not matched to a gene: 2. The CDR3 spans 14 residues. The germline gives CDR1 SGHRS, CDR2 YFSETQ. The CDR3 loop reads CASSDRGQSYEQYF. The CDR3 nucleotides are TGCGCCAGCAGCGACAGGGGGCAGTCCTACGAGCAGTACTTC.

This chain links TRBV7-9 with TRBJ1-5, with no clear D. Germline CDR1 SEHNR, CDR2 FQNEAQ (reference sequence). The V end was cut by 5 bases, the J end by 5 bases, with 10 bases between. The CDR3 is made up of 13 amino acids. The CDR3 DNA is TGTGCCAGCAGCCATCGATACGATCAGCCCCAGCATTTT. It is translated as CASSHRYDQPQHF.

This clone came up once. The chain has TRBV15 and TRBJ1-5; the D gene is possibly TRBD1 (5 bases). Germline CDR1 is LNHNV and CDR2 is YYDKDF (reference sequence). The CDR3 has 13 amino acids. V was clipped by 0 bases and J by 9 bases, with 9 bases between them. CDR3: CATSRDEGRPQHF. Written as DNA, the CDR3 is TGTGCCACCAGCAGAGATGAGGGGCGGCCCCAGCATTTT.

The CDR3 loop is CASSFSANYGYTF. The CDR3 nucleotides read TGTGCCAGCAGTTTCTCAGCTAACTATGGCTACACCTTC. The chain is built from TRBV6-5 and TRBJ1-2; no reliable D call. CDR3 length equals 13 residues. The V gene lost 4 bases and the J gene lost 0 bases, with 6 bases spanning the gap. In germline, CDR1 is MNHEY, CDR2 SVGAGI.

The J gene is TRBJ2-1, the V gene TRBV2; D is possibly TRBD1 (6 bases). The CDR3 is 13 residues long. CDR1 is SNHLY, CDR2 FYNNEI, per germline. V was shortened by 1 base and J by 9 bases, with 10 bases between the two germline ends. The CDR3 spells CASSEVLGGEQFF. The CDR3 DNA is TGTGCCAGCAGTGAAGTATTAGGGGGTGAGCAGTTCTTC.

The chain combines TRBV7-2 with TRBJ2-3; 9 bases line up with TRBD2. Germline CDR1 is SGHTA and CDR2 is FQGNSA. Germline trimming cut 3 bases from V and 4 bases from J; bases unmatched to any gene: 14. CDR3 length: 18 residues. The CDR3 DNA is TGTGCCAGCAGCTTTGCAGATGGGGGACTAGCTTTTCCAGATACGCAGTATTTT. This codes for CASSFADGGLAFPDTQYF.

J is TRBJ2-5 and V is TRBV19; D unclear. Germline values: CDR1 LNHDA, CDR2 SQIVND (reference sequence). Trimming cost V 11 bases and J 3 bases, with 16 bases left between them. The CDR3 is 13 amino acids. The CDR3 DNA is TGTGCCTCCTCGGACGGGTACGAAGAGACCCAGTACTTC. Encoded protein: CASSDGYEETQYF.

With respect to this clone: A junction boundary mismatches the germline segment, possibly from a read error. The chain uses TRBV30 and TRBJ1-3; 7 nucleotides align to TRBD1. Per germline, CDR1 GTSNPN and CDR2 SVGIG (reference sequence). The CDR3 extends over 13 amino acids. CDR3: CAWDRATGSTIYF. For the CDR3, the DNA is TGTGCCTGGGACAGGGCCACTGGAAGCACCATATATTTT.

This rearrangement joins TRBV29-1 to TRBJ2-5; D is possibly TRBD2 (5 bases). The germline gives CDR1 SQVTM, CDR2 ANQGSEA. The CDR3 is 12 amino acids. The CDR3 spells CSGLLYQETQYF. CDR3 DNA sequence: TGCTCAGGACTTCTGTACCAAGAGACCCAGTACTTC.

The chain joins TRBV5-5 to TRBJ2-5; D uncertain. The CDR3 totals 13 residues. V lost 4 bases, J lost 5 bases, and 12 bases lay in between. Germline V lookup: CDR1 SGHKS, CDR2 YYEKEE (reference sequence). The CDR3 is CASSVDGAETQYF. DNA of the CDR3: TGTGCCAGCAGCGTTGACGGAGCCGAGACCCAGTACTTC.

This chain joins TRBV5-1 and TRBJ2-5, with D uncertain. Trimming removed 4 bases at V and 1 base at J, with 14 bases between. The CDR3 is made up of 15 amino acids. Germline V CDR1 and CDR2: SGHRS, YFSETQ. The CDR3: CASSPSQPTQETQYF. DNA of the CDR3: TGCGCCAGCAGCCCATCCCAGCCAACCCAAGAGACCCAGTACTTC.

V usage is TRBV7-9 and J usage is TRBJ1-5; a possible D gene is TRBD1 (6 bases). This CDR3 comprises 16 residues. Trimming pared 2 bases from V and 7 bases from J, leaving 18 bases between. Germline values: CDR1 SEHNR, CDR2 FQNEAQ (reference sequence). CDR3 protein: CASSLSIQGLNQPQHF. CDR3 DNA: TGTGCCAGCAGCTTAAGTATCCAGGGGCTGAACCAGCCCCAGCATTTT.

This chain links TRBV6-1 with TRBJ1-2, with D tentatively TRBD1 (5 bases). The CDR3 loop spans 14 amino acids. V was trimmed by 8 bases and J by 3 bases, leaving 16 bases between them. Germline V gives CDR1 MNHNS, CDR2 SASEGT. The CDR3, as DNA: TGTGCCAGCTTGCCCTCGGGGGGGGACTATGGCTACACCTTC. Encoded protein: CASLPSGGDYGYTF.

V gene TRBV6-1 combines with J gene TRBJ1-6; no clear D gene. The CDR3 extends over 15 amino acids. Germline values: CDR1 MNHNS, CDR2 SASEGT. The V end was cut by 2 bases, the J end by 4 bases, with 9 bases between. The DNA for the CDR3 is TGTGCCAGCAGTGAACAGCGGATTTATAATTCACCCCTCCACTTT. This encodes CASSEQRIYNSPLHF.

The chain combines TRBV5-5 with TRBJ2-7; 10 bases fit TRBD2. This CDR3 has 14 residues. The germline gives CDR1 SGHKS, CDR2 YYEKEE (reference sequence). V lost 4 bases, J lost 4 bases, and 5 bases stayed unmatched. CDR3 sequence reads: CASSRGLAEYEQYF. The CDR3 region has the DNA TGTGCCAGCAGCCGCGGACTAGCGGAGTACGAGCAGTACTTC. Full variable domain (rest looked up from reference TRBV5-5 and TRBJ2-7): DAGVTQSPTHLIKTRGQQVTLRCSPISGHKSVSWYQQVLGQGPQFIFQYYEKEERGRGNFPDRFSARQFPNYSSELNVNALLLGDSALYLCASSRGLAEYEQYFGPGTRLTVT.

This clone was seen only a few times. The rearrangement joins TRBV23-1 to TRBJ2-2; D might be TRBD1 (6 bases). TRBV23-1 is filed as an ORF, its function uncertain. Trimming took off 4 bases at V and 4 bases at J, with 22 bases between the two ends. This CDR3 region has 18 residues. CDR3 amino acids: CASSLRDRSAWSTGELFF. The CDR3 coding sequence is TGCGCCAGCAGTCTTCGAGACAGGTCGGCTTGGAGCACCGGGGAGCTGTTTTTT.

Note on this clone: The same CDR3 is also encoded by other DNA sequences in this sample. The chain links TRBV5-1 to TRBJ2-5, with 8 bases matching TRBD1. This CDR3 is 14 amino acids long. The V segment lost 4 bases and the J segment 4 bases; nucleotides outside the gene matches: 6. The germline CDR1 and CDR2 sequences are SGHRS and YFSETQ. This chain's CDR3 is CASSLGQGAETQYF. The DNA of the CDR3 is TGCGCCAGCAGCCTAGGACAGGGTGCAGAGACCCAGTACTTC.